Listed below are T cell receptor beta chains from one sample, sequenced in a study of T cell repertoires in cytomegalovirus infection. Antigens of these TCRs are unknown. TCRdb re-called the reads through MiXCR, storing one row per CDR3 protein. The table has 450,000 to 650,000 distinct CDR3 sequences, under 45% seen once; the top ten hold around 50%. The sequenced sample was cultured PBMCs, obtained from culture after CMV antigen stimulation. The origin of the receptors is a human donor in good health (CMV status not recorded). Some clones in this sample may be carry-over from other donors' samples. Each CDR3 is given with its conserved first and last residue. D genes are given only for firm matches. Clone sizes are given selectively: once, few, many, or a class where the clone is expanded.

j_call	d_call	v_call	clone_size	cdr3_nt	cdr3_aa
TRBJ1-2	TRBD1	TRBV7-2	.	TGTGCCAGCAGCGCCAGGACAGGGTTTGGACCTAACTATGGCTACACCTTC	CASSARTGFGPNYGYTF
TRBJ2-1	TRBD1	TRBV5-4	.	TGTGCCAGCAGCTCCCGGGACAGGTCCTACAATGAGCAGTTCTTC	CASSSRDRSYNEQFF
TRBJ2-2	.	TRBV7-4	.	TGTGCCAGCAGCTTAATGCAATCCGGGGAGCTGTTTTTT	CASSLMQSGELFF
TRBJ1-1	TRBD1	TRBV12-3/TRBV12-4	.	TGTGCCAGCAGTTTTAGGACAGGGGGCCACACTGAAGCTTTCTTT	CASSFRTGGHTEAFF
TRBJ2-7	.	TRBV7-6	.	TGTGCCAGCAGCCCCCCGACCGCTGGTGAGCAGTACTTC	CASSPPTAGEQYF
TRBJ2-5	.	TRBV6-6	.	TGTGCCAGCCAGACTACAGGGCTGCGAGAGACCCAGTACTTC	CASQTTGLRETQYF
TRBJ1-6	TRBD1	TRBV28	.	TGTGCCAGCATCCGGGACAGTAATTCACCCCTCCACTTT	CASIRDSNSPLHF
TRBJ2-1	TRBD1	TRBV20-1	.	TGCAGTGCTAGAGATATCACAGGGGGTATTTGGTACAATGAGCAGTTCTTC	CSARDITGGIWYNEQFF
TRBJ1-4	.	TRBV7-8	few	TGTGCCAGCAGCCCCCCAGGGGTCGGAAAACTGTTTTTT	CASSPPGVGKLFF
TRBJ2-1	.	TRBV27	.	TGTGCCAGCTCCACTCGACGGGGCCCCAATGAGCAGTTCTTC	CASSTRRGPNEQFF
TRBJ2-2	.	TRBV12-3/TRBV12-4	few	TGTGCCAGCAGTTATCTGGCCGGGGAGCTGTTTTTT	CASSYLAGELFF
TRBJ1-2	.	TRBV7-6	.	TGTGCCAGCAGTCGAGATCTTGCAGTTGACTATGGCTACACCTTC	CASSRDLAVDYGYTF
TRBJ2-7	.	TRBV7-6	few	TGTGCCAGCAGCCTCGTCTGCGAGCAGTACTTC	CASSLVCEQYF
TRBJ2-2	TRBD2	TRBV6-6	few	TGTGCCAGCAGTTACTCTTCCGGACTAGCGGGATTCACCGGGGAGCTGTTTTTT	CASSYSSGLAGFTGELFF
TRBJ2-5	TRBD2	TRBV7-2	few	TGTGCCAGCAGCTTTAGACTAGCGGATCAAGAGACCCAGTACTTC	CASSFRLADQETQYF
TRBJ1-2	TRBD1	TRBV12-3/TRBV12-4	.	TGTGCCAGCAGGGGTAACAGGGGACAGTCCGGTGGCTACACCTTC	CASRGNRGQSGGYTF
TRBJ2-3	TRBD2	TRBV7-2	.	TGTGCCAGCAGCTTAGTTTCTAGCGGGGGGTACACTCCAGATACGCAGTATTTT	CASSLVSSGGYTPDTQYF
TRBJ1-3	.	TRBV24-1	.	TGTGCCACCAGTCGAGCGTCTTTTCAGACAGAACGATCCTCTGGAAACACCATATATTTT	CATSRASFQTERSSGNTIYF
TRBJ2-4	.	TRBV12-3/TRBV12-4	.	TGTGCCAGCAGTCCGAGGAATAGGGCTAAAAAGAAAAACATTCAGTACTTC	CASSPRNRAKKKNIQYF
TRBJ2-3	.	TRBV2	.	TGTGCCAGCAGTGGGGAAGTGAACACAGATACGCAGTATTTT	CASSGEVNTDTQYF
TRBJ2-1	.	TRBV7-2	many	TGTGCCAGCAGCTTTCGACAGCGCAATGAGCAGTTCTTC	CASSFRQRNEQFF
TRBJ1-1	TRBD1	TRBV5-1	.	TGCGCCAGCAGCTGGGGACAGGGGAAGAACACTGAAGCTTTCTTT	CASSWGQGKNTEAFF
TRBJ2-1	TRBD2	TRBV29-1	once	TGCAGCGCCGACAATGCGGGAGGGTTCAATGAGCAGTTCTTC	CSADNAGGFNEQFF
TRBJ2-5	.	TRBV28	once	TGTGCCAGCAGTTCAGGGGGGGGCTTCCAAGAGACCCAGTACTTC	CASSSGGGFQETQYF
TRBJ1-2	.	TRBV6-5	.	TGTGCCAGCAGTTTTCGGGACGGCTATGGCTACACCTTC	CASSFRDGYGYTF